The 16 T cell receptor beta chains in this list originate from one sample, sequenced in a study of precursors of human CD4 cytotoxic T cells. Bulk UMI-based sequencing covered sorted CD4+ central memory, effector memory, IL-7R-high and IL-7R-negative TEMRA subsets. Using its own MiXCR run on the reads, TCRdb lists one record per CDR3 protein. Of around 430 distinct CDR3 sequences in the sample, 20% to 25% were seen once. The sequenced material came from memory CD4+ T cells from blood (PBMCs). These receptors came from a human donor in good health.

This clonotype came up a few times. The CDR3 DNA follows: TGTGCCAGCAGCAGGGACAGTGCCTACGAGCAGTACTTC. This encodes CASSRDSAYEQYF. J is TRBJ2-7 and V is TRBV11-2, with 7 bases aligning to TRBD1. Losses at the gene ends were 5 bases for V and 2 bases for J; bases not matched to a gene: 3. The CDR3 sequence is 13 residues long. Germline V gene data show CDR1 as SGHAT and CDR2 as FQNNGV.

The sample holds a few counts of this clonotype. The chain has TRBV6-6 and TRBJ2-7; maybe TRBD2 (7 bases). Germline V gene data show CDR1 as MNHNY and CDR2 as SVGAGI (reference sequence). Trimming removed 7 bases at V and 3 bases at J, with 13 bases between. CDR3 length equals 13 residues. The CDR3 DNA reads TGTGCCAGCAATCACAGGGAGGGCTACGAGCAGTACTTC. This translates into CASNHREGYEQYF.

By sample fraction, this clonotype is large. This chain links TRBV12-3 or TRBV12-4 with TRBJ2-7, with D possibly being TRBD2 (6 bases). This CDR3 spans 14 amino acids. V was cut by 5 bases and J by 5 bases, with 16 bases left in between. CDR3 sequence (DNA): TGTGCCAGCAGTCCCCGGGGTAGCGGAGACGAGCAGTACTTC. Its translation is CASSPRGSGDEQYF.

By its share, this clonotype is large. The chain combines TRBV27 with TRBJ2-7; D assignment may be TRBD1 or TRBD2 (5 bases each). This CDR3 comprises 19 residues. Trimming left V 0 bases short and J 4 bases short, with 25 bases between. Germline V gene data show CDR1 as MNHEY and CDR2 as SMNVEV (reference sequence). This CDR3 reads CASSLSRVMGLKQTYEQYF. In DNA form, the CDR3 reads TGTGCCAGCAGTTTATCGAGGGTCATGGGGCTGAAGCAAACTTACGAGCAGTACTTC.

This clonotype was detected only a few times. CDR3 nucleotide sequence: TGTGCCAGCAGCTCAGGACGGTTCTATGGCTACACCTTC. Its translation is CASSSGRFYGYTF. The chain couples TRBV7-9 to TRBJ1-2; no clear D. CDR1 is SEHNR and CDR2 is FQNEAQ in the germline V gene (reference sequence). This CDR3 has 13 amino acids. Trimming stripped 4 bases from V and 4 bases from J, with 10 bases between.

Of note for this clonotype: Mismatch with germline at one junction end may stem from a read error. J is TRBJ2-5 and V is TRBV19; TRBD2 agrees at 13 bases. This CDR3 comprises 16 residues. Germline assignment: CDR1 LNHDA and CDR2 SQIVND (reference sequence). In DNA, the CDR3 is TGTGTCAGTAGCCCTGGACTAGCGGGAGTTTCAGAGACCCAGTACTTC. This sequence encodes CVSSPGLAGVSETQYF.

This clonotype was detected a few times. This chain uses TRBV29-1 with TRBJ1-2; no clear D gene. Germline-derived CDR1 and CDR2 are SQVTM and ANQGSEA. This CDR3 is 12 amino acids long. V lost 5 bases, J lost 6 bases, and 13 bases lay in between. The CDR3 DNA reads as TGCAGCGTTAATTCCCTCGGGGATGGCTACACCTTC. As protein: CSVNSLGDGYTF.

This rearrangement joins TRBV7-9 to TRBJ2-7; D uncertain. V was shortened by 1 base and J by 2 bases, with 9 bases between the two germline ends. CDR3 length: 14 amino acids. The V gene's germline CDR1 is SEHNR and CDR2 FQNEAQ (reference sequence). CDR3 DNA: TGTGCCAGCAGCTTAGATCGGGCCCCCTACGAGCAGTACTTC. Translating gives CASSLDRAPYEQYF.

By sample share, this clonotype is large. The gene calls are TRBV3-1 and TRBJ2-1; D not resolved. Trimming shortened V by 2 bases and J by 0 bases, and 11 bases separated the two germline ends. The CDR3 contains 16 residues. Germline V lookup: CDR1 LGHDT, CDR2 YNNKEL (reference sequence). This chain's CDR3 is CASSQQPFSSYNEQFF. CDR3 bases: TGTGCCAGCAGCCAACAACCGTTCAGCTCCTACAATGAGCAGTTCTTC.

This chain joins TRBV20-1 and TRBJ2-3, with D uncertain. V lost 4 bases, J lost 7 bases, and 18 bases lay in between. Germline CDR1 and CDR2: DFQATT and SNEGSKA (reference sequence). The CDR3 contains 14 residues. The CDR3 sequence: CSATPDRPPYTQYF. The CDR3 nucleotides read TGCAGTGCTACCCCGGACCGCCCCCCCTATACGCAGTATTTT.

This clonotype is labeled large (0.1 to 1%). The V and J genes are TRBV11-2 and TRBJ2-7; D not resolved. Trimming removed 0 bases from V and 4 bases from J, with 4 bases in between. CDR1 is SGHAT, CDR2 FQNNGV, per germline. This CDR3 is built from 12 residues. The CDR3 DNA reads TGTGCCAGCAGCTTAGATCGGTACGAGCAGTACTTC. Its protein is CASSLDRYEQYF.

The genes are TRBV5-8 and TRBJ2-7, with D hard to call. With 4 bases removed from V and 5 bases from J, the gap between germline ends came to 22 bases. This CDR3 spans 16 amino acids. Germline CDR1 reads SGHTS; CDR2 reads YDEGEE. The CDR3 here is CASSVGLYRKKDEQYF. CDR3 in DNA: TGTGCCAGCAGCGTAGGGCTCTACCGAAAAAAGGACGAGCAGTACTTC. Supplemented by reference TRBV5-8 and TRBJ2-7, the full variable domain reads EAGVTQSPTHLIKTRGQQATLRCSPISGHTSVYWYQQALGLGLQFLLWYDEGEERNRGNFPPRFSGRQFPNYSSELNVNALELEDSALYLCASSVGLYRKKDEQYFGPGTRLTVT.

The chain recombines TRBV19 with TRBJ2-3; 8 bases align to TRBD1. This CDR3 comprises 14 residues. V lost 3 bases, J lost 4 bases, and 3 bases stayed unmatched. Per germline, CDR1 LNHDA and CDR2 SQIVND (reference sequence). The CDR3 DNA reads TGTGCCAGTAGTATTCAGGGGGCCCCAGATACGCAGTATTTT. Translation: CASSIQGAPDTQYF.

The chain employs TRBV5-6 and TRBJ1-1; TRBD1 agrees at 8 bases. Germline V gene sequence: CDR1 SGHDT, CDR2 YYEEEE. The CDR3 has 14 amino acids. Trimming at V came to 5 bases and at J to 6 bases, leaving 9 bases not matched to a gene. This chain's CDR3 is CASRNTGGKAEAFF. The CDR3 bases are TGTGCCAGCAGAAATACAGGGGGGAAGGCTGAAGCTTTCTTT.

The chain has TRBV29-1 and TRBJ2-1, with D tentatively TRBD1 (8 bases). CDR1 is SQVTM and CDR2 is ANQGSEA in the germline V gene. V gave up 6 bases and J gave up 1 base, with 16 bases separating them. The CDR3 is 15 amino acids. The CDR3 protein is CSVAGQGGSYNEQFF. CDR3 nucleotides: TGCAGCGTGGCCGGACAGGGAGGGTCCTACAATGAGCAGTTCTTC.

This clonotype rates as large. This chain links TRBV7-2 with TRBJ2-3, with 8 positions matching TRBD2. Germline CDR1 and CDR2: SGHTA and FQGNSA. The CDR3 is 17 amino acids. With 0 bases clipped from V and 4 bases from J, the junction kept 9 bases outside the gene matches. The CDR3: CASSLARIAGRSDTQYF. CDR3 coding DNA: TGTGCCAGCAGCTTAGCCCGAATAGCGGGACGCTCAGATACGCAGTATTTT.